The present T cell receptor beta chain was sequenced within a study of OX40 agonist ivuxolimab in advanced cancers. Study at large: Patients received intravenous ivuxolimab every 2 weeks at 0.01 to 10 mg/kg.

The sample holds a few counts of this clone. The antigen is unknown. Whole-study results and caveats: Low clonal expansion, among the lowest seen, marked partial responders at 0.1-3.0 mg/kg. Clones of CD4+ and CD8+ blood T cells grew by week 6 at doses of 0.1 to 3.0 mg/kg.

Trimming took 0 bases from V and 6 from J, leaving 15 bases between them. This CDR3 has 17 residues. Germline values: CDR1 KGHSH, CDR2 LQKENI. Libraries were prepared by immunoSEQ multiplex PCR; TCRdb keeps only in-frame clonotypes and omits some of them. The profile shows 80,000 to 100,000 clones, around 88% of them singletons. The source of this sequence is an adult with an advanced solid tumor such as melanoma, head and neck, liver or kidney cancer. The sample in question was CD4+ or CD8+ T cells sorted from blood, obtained in a trial of the OX40 agonist ivuxolimab. The rearrangement joins TRBV18 to TRBJ1-6; D is unclear. The CDR3 loop is CASSPPGRTQPNSPLHF. The CDR3 DNA is TGTGCCAGCTCACCACCGGGGAGAACACAACCTAATTCACCCCTCCACTTT. Looking up the rest from reference TRBV18 and TRBJ1-6 gives the full variable domain: NAGVMQNPRHLVRRRGQEARLRCSPMKGHSHVYWYRQLPEEGLKFMVYLQKENIIDESGMPKERFSAEFPKEGPSILRIQQVVRGDSAAYFCASSPPGRTQPNSPLHFGNGTRLTVT.